This entry lists 2 T cell receptor beta chains sequenced from one sample in a study (dated by TCRdb to between 2020 and 2023). The library relied on the immunoSEQ multiplex PCR assay. In TCRdb, the immuneACCESS table is reduced to in-frame sequences with V and J assigned. These tables do not hold every clone; where another copy was compared, an unresolved V gene accounts for under half, and the others remain unexplained. This sample lists tens of thousands of clones; about 93% were detected once. Roughly 4.2% of the sample is taken by the ten largest. The material sequenced was PBMCs. The receptors here all came from a man in his forties or fifties with rheumatoid arthritis.

This chain links TRBV27 with TRBJ2-3, with TRBD2 matching over 11 bases. Losses at the gene ends were 4 bases for V and 4 bases for J; bases not matched to a gene: 4. Germline assignment: CDR1 MNHEY and CDR2 SMNVEV (reference sequence). The length of the CDR3 is 15 residues. CDR3 amino acids: CASSSLLAGADTQYF. CDR3 bases: TGTGCCAGCAGTTCTCTACTAGCGGGAGCAGATACGCAGTATTTT.

This sequence joins TRBV6-5 and TRBJ2-1, with 9 bases that match TRBD1. The length of the CDR3 is 12 residues. Trimming took 8 bases from V and 9 from J; bases not matched to a gene: 5. Germline values: CDR1 MNHEY, CDR2 SVGAGI. The chain's CDR3 is CASRTGVGEQFF. The CDR3 DNA reads as TGTGCCAGCCGGACAGGGGTAGGTGAGCAGTTCTTC.